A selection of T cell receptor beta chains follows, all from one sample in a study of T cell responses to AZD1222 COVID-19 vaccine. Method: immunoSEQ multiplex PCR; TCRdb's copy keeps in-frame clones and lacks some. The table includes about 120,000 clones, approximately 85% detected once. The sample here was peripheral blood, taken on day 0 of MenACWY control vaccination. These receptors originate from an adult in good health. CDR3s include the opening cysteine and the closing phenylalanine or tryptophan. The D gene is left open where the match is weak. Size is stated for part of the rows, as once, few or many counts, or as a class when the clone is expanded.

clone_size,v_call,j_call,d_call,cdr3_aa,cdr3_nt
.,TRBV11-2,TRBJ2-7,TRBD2,CASSPSGTTRYEQYF,TGTGCCAGCAGCCCCTCCGGGACTACACGTTACGAGCAGTACTTC
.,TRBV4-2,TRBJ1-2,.,CASSHPVGRDPYGYTF,TGTGCCAGCAGCCACCCGGTGGGGCGCGATCCCTATGGCTACACCTTC
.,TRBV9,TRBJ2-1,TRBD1,CASSVDGTGYNEQFF,TGTGCCAGCAGCGTAGATGGGACAGGCTACAATGAGCAGTTCTTC
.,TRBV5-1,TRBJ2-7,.,CASSSLDSYYEQYF,TGCGCCAGCAGCTCCCTGGACAGCTACTACGAGCAGTACTTC
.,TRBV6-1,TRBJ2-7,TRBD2,CASSEPGLAIYEQYF,TGTGCCAGCAGTGAACCAGGACTAGCAATCTACGAGCAGTACTTC
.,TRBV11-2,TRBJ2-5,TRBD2,CASSLRGPLAGGRLETQYF,TGTGCCAGCAGCCTTCGCGGCCCTCTAGCGGGGGGAAGATTAGAGACCCAGTACTTC
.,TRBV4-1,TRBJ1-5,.,CASSQDSGVVSNQPQHF,TGCGCCAGCAGCCAAGATTCAGGGGTGGTCAGCAATCAGCCCCAGCATTTT
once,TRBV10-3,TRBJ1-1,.,CAISTRTEAFF,TGTGCCATCAGTACGAGGACTGAAGCTTTCTTT
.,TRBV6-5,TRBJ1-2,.,CASSYRNREGYTF,TGTGCCAGCAGTTACAGAAACAGGGAGGGCTACACCTTC
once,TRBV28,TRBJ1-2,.,CASSSYLWGLNYGYTF,TGTGCCAGCAGTTCCTACCTTTGGGGCTTAAACTATGGCTACACCTTC
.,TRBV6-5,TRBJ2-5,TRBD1,CASSRTGQETQYF,TGTGCCAGCAGCCGGACAGGGCAAGAGACCCAGTACTTC
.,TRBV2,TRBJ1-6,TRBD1,CASRADRGFNSPLHF,TGTGCCAGCAGGGCGGACAGGGGGTTTAATTCACCCCTCCACTTT
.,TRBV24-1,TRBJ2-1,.,CATSDPLTGSNEQFF,TGTGCCACCAGTGACCCCCTTACAGGGTCCAATGAGCAGTTCTTC
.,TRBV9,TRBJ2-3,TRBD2,CASSAILPWDYIVFTDTQYF,TGTGCCAGCAGCGCCATCCTACCCTGGGACTACATTGTGTTCACAGATACGCAGTATTTT
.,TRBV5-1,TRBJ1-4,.,CASSPQGGREKLFF,TGCGCCAGCAGCCCCCAGGGCGGACGGGAAAAACTGTTTTTT
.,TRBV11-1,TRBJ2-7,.,CASSVGPAGSYEQYF,TGTGCCAGCAGCGTGGGACCCGCGGGCTCCTACGAGCAGTACTTC
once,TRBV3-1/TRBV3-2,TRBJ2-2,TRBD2,CASSLSGGAHTGELFF,TGTGCCAGCAGCCTAAGCGGGGGGGCGCACACCGGGGAGCTGTTTTTT